Below, one T cell receptor beta chain is given with its context. The antigen is not known. The PCR ran on 60 Vbeta and 13 Jbeta primers. Produced via immunoSEQ multiplex PCR; TCRdb's table is partial and in-frame only. Seen here are around 150,000 clones, over 80% observed once, and the top ten hold about 1.5%. This sample stems from a study of cytomegalovirus exposure and HLA in healthy donors. This CDR3 has 15 residues. V shed 6 bases, J shed 3 bases, and the junction held 7 bases outside the gene matches. Looked up from germline, CDR1 is SNHLY and CDR2 is FYNNEI. Study findings and constraints: Associated with cytomegalovirus, according to the listing, were fewer than 200 TCR beta chains. In a later analysis, TCR association rates varied by HLA locus: DRB1 most, HLA-C fewest. With high specificity and sensitivity, the classifier reportedly diagnosed cytomegalovirus status.

Sequencing was carried out using PBMCs. The TCR originated in a man aged 35-49 years in good health and CMV-seronegative. The chain recombines TRBV2 with TRBJ1-2; TRBD1 matches at 10 bases. This CDR3 reads CASRLDRGLYYGYTF. CDR3 in DNA: TGTGCCAGCAGATTAGACAGGGGGCTTTACTATGGCTACACCTTC.